The clone carrying this T cell receptor (beta chain) occurred many times. Its antigen is not identified. The sample originates from a study of T-cell reconstitution after alpha-beta-depleted transplantation in children. Study-wide results and caveats: It was newly produced T cells that mostly accounted for T-cell counts and diversity one year after transplant. The study traced high day-60 TCRbeta diversity in some patients to surviving recipient T cells and thymic progenitors. Reports say that about two months after transplant, the alpha-beta T cells came out of several hundred graft clones that had expanded.

In germline, CDR1 is DFQATT, CDR2 SNEGSKA (reference sequence). The CDR3 covers 15 residues. With V trimmed by 2 bases and J by 7 bases, 8 bases remained unmatched. Unique molecular identifiers were built into the TCRbeta library. TCRdb fed the PCR reads into MiXCR, producing one record per CDR3 protein. The sample has about 180,000 distinct CDR3 sequences, approximately 12% seen once. The chain couples TRBV20-1 to TRBJ1-4; 9 nucleotides match TRBD1. Specimen: PBMCs, collected before TCRalphabeta/CD19-depleted stem cell transplant. The source is a boy between 2 and 15 years old with acute myeloid leukemia, due to receive a stem cell transplant. The DNA of the CDR3 is TGCAGTGCTAGACCCCCGGACAGGGGTTTTGAAAAACTGTTTTTT. Protein sequence: CSARPPDRGFEKLFF.